This T cell receptor (beta chain) was retrieved from a study of monozygotic twins with cystic fibrosis. Study results and caveats: Monozygotic CF twins shared more identical nucleotide clonotypes than unrelated patients.

Sequenced by immunoSEQ multiplex PCR; TCRdb stores in-frame clones only, minus some. Of about 35,000 clones listed, under 70% are singletons. The CDR3 runs 14 residues. Germline V gene sequence: CDR1 MNHNS, CDR2 SASEGT. Trimming took 1 base from V and 7 from J; bases not matched to a gene: 3. To note about this clone: The antigen is not known.

V usage is TRBV6-1 and J usage is TRBJ2-3; 9 bases line up with TRBD2. This TCR was sampled from a girl aged 5-17 years with cystic fibrosis. The specimen was blood. The CDR3 sequence: CASSEVAGVHTQYF. CDR3 in DNA: TGTGCCAGCAGTGAAGTAGCGGGAGTGCATACGCAGTATTTT.